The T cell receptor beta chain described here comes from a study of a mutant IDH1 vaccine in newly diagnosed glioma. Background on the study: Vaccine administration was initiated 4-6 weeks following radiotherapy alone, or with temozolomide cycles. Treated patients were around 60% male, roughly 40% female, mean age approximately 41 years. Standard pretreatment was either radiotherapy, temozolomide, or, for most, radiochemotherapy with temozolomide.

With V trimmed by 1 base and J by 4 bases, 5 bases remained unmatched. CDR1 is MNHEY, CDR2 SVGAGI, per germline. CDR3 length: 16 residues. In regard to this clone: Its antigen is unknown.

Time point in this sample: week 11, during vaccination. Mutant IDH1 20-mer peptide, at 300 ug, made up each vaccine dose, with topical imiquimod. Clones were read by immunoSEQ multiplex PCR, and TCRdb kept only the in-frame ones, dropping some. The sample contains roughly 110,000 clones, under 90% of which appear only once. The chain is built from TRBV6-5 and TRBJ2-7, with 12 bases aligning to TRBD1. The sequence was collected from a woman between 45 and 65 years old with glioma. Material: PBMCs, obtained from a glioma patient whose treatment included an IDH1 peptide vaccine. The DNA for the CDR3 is TGTGCCAGCAGTTACTTCCCGGGACAGGGGGCATACGAGCAGTACTTC. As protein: CASSYFPGQGAYEQYF.